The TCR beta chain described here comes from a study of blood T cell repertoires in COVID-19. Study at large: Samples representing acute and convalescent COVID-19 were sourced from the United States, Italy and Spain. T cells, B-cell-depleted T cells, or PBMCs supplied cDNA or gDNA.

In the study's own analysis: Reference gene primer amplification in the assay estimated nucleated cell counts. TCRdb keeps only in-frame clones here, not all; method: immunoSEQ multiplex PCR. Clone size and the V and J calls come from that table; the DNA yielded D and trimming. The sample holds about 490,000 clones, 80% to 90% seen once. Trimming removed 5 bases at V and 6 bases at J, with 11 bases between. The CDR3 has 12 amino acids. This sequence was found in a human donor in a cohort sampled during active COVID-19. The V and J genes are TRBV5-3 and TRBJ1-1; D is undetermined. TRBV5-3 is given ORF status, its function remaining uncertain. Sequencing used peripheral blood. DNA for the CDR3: TGTGCCAGAAGTCCAGCGACGGCTGAAGCTTTCTTT. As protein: CARSPATAEAFF.